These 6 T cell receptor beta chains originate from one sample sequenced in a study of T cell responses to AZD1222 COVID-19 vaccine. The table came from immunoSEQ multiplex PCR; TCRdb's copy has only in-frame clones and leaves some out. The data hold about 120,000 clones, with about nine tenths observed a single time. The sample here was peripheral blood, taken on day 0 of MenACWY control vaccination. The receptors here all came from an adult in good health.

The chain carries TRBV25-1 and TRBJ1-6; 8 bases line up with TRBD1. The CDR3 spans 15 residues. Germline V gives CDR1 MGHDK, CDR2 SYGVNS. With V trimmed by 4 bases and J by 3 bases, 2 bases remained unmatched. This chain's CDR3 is CASSGGQGYNSPLHF. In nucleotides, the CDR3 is TGTGCCAGCAGTGGTGGACAGGGCTATAATTCACCCCTCCACTTT.

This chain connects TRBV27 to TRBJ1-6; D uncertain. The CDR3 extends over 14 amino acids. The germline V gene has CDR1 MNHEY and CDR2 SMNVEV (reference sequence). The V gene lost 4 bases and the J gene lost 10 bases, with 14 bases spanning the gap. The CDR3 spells CASSSKGILSPLHF. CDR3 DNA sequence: TGTGCCAGCAGTTCGAAAGGAATTTTGTCACCCCTCCACTTT.

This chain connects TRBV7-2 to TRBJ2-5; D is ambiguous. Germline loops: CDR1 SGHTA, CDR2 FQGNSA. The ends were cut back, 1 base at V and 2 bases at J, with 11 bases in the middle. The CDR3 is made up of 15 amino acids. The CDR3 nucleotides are TGTGCCAGCAGCTTAGATTCTGGGTGGCAAGAGACCCAGTACTTC. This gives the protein CASSLDSGWQETQYF.

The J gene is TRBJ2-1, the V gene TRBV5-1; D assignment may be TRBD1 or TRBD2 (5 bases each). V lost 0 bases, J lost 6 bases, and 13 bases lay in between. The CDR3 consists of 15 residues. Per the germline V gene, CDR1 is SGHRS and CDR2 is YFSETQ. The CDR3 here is CASSLEGPTFNEQFF. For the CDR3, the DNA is TGCGCCAGCAGCTTGGAGGGACCGACCTTCAATGAGCAGTTCTTC.

CDR3: CASSSTGTGANVLTF. For the CDR3, the DNA is TGTGCCAGCTCATCCACAGGGACTGGGGCCAACGTCCTGACTTTC. The chain carries TRBV18 and TRBJ2-6; perhaps TRBD1 as D (6 bases). From germline, CDR1 is KGHSH and CDR2 LQKENI. V lost 5 bases to trimming and J lost 2 bases, with 10 bases between them. CDR3 length equals 15 residues.

The DNA for the CDR3 is TGTGCCAGCAGCTTTGCCAGGAGCACTGAAGCTTTCTTT. This gives the protein CASSFARSTEAFF. V gene TRBV7-3 combines with J gene TRBJ1-1; D unclear. Germline V gene sequence: CDR1 SGHTA, CDR2 FQGTGA. Trimming took 3 bases from V and 4 from J, leaving 9 bases between them. The CDR3 has 13 amino acids.